This entry concerns a single T cell receptor (beta chain). The antigen remains unidentified. The data are from a study of chemoradiotherapy in HPV16-positive cancers. Overall study findings and caveats: Functional assays defining HPV-specific T cells used only a couple of HPV16-positive patients.

Assay used: immunoSEQ multiplex PCR; TCRdb lists only in-frame clones, some missing. The table records fewer than 20,000 clones, approximately 75% of them present only once. The CDR3 extends over 13 amino acids. Trimming cost V 1 base and J 1 base, with 5 bases left between them. Germline assignment: CDR1 SGHTA and CDR2 FQGNSA. The TCR sequence derives from a human donor with HPV-associated anogenital cancer. The specimen was collected from a patient who underwent chemoradiotherapy. The J gene is TRBJ2-7, the V gene TRBV7-2; D unresolved. CDR3 sequence reads: CASSLGLSYEQYF. CDR3 nucleotide sequence: TGTGCCAGCAGCTTAGGGCTGTCCTACGAGCAGTACTTC.